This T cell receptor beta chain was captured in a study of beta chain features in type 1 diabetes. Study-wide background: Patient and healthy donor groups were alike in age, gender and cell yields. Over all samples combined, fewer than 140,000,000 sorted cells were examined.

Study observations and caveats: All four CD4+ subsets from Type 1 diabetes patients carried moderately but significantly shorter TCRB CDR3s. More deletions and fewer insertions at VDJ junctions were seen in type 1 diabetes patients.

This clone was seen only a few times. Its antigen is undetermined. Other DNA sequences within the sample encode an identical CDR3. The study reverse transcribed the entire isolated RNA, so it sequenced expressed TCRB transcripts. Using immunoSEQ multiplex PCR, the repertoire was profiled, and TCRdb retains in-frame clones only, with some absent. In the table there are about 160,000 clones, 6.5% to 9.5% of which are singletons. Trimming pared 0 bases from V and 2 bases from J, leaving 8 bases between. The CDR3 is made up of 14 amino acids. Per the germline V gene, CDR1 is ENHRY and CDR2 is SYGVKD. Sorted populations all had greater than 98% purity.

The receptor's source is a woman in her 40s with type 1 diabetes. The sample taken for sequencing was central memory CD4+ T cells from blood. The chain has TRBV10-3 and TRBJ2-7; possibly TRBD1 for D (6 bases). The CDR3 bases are TGTGCCATCAGTGAGTCGACAGGAACCTACGAGCAGTACTTC. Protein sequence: CAISESTGTYEQYF.